The 27 T cell receptor beta chains given below trace back to one sample, sequenced in a study of control samples from healthy donors and cancer patients. Assay: immunoSEQ multiplex PCR; the TCRdb copy retains only in-frame clones and omits some. The sample has around 74,000 clones; around 92% are singletons. The source material was blood. Receptor source: a woman aged 55 to 70 in good health.

The gene calls are TRBV7-9 and TRBJ1-2; TRBD1 matches 8 bases. V dropped 1 base and J dropped 7; count of bases not matched to a gene: 8. The CDR3 sequence is 15 residues long. Per germline, CDR1 SEHNR and CDR2 FQNEAQ (reference sequence). CDR3 protein: CASSLGTDRVFGYTF. The CDR3, as DNA: TGTGCCAGCAGCTTAGGGACGGACAGGGTTTTTGGCTACACCTTC.

This chain uses TRBV20-1 with TRBJ2-1; D unresolved. Germline CDR1 reads DFQATT; CDR2 reads SNEGSKA (reference sequence). The CDR3 is made up of 14 amino acids. Trimming left V 3 bases short and J 4 bases short, with 13 bases between. The CDR3 DNA follows: TGCAGTGCTAGTCAACGTCCTATATACAATGAGCAGTTCTTC. Encoded protein: CSASQRPIYNEQFF.

This clone was detected only once. This sample also contains other DNA sequences that code for the same CDR3. V usage is TRBV28 and J usage is TRBJ1-2, with TRBD1 as a possible D gene (6 bases). The CDR3 extends over 13 amino acids. The V gene lost 3 bases and the J gene lost 2 bases, with 7 bases spanning the gap. Germline V CDR1 and CDR2: MDHEN, SYDVKM. In nucleotides, the CDR3 is TGTGCCAGCAGTTTCGGACAGAACTATGGCTACACCTTC. Translating it yields CASSFGQNYGYTF.

This chain uses TRBV27 with TRBJ1-2; 7 bases are shared with TRBD1. J lost 9 bases, V lost 4 bases, and 11 bases had no gene match. CDR1 is MNHEY and CDR2 is SMNVEV in the germline V gene (reference sequence). The CDR3 has 14 residues. The CDR3 protein is CASSSQRQGRRYTF. The CDR3 bases are TGTGCCAGCAGTTCCCAAAGACAGGGTAGGCGCTACACCTTC.

This clone showed up just once. This rearrangement joins TRBV7-9 to TRBJ2-1; 8 bases are shared with TRBD2. Germline lookup yields CDR1 SEHNR and CDR2 FQNEAQ (reference sequence). V was pared by 3 bases and J by 0 bases, with 1 base of the junction left unmatched. The CDR3 runs 15 residues. The CDR3 here is CASSLSGSSYNEQFF. The CDR3 DNA reads as TGTGCCAGCAGCTTGAGCGGGAGCTCCTACAATGAGCAGTTCTTC.

This chain links TRBV19 with TRBJ2-2; TRBD1 matches 7 bases. V trimming: 5 bases; J trimming: 7 bases; junction bases outside the gene matches: 13. The CDR3 runs 16 residues. Germline V gene lookup returns CDR1 LNHDA and CDR2 SQIVND (reference sequence). The CDR3 DNA reads TGTGCCAGTAGTTCCCCCCTTACAGGGGTTGGCGGGGAGCTGTTTTTT. Protein: CASSSPLTGVGGELFF.

V usage is TRBV6-5 and J usage is TRBJ2-7, with TRBD2 matching over 9 bases. Germline values: CDR1 MNHEY, CDR2 SVGAGI. V shed 5 bases and J 3 bases; nucleotides not matched to a gene: 8. The CDR3 extends over 15 amino acids. The CDR3 DNA sequence: TGTGCCAGCAGTCCCCGGAGTAGCGGGGGCTACGAGCAGTACTTC. Its translation is CASSPRSSGGYEQYF.

As regards this clone: The identical CDR3 is also encoded by other nucleotide sequences in the sample. The chain uses TRBV7-9 and TRBJ1-1; D gene ambiguous. Germline V gives CDR1 SEHNR, CDR2 FQNEAQ (reference sequence). The ends were cut back, 1 base at V and 5 bases at J, with 11 bases in the middle. The CDR3 sequence is 14 residues long. The CDR3 coding sequence is TGTGCCAGCAGCTTAGACCTGGTTGGGACTGAAGCTTTCTTT. Amino acid sequence: CASSLDLVGTEAFF.

This chain joins TRBV5-1 and TRBJ2-1; a possible D gene is TRBD1 (5 bases). Germline values: CDR1 SGHRS, CDR2 YFSETQ. The germline V and J ends were trimmed by 0 bases and 4 bases, with 5 bases remaining between them. The CDR3 totals 13 residues. In DNA form, the CDR3 reads TGCGCCAGCAGCTTGGACAGGTACAATGAGCAGTTCTTC. Its translation is CASSLDRYNEQFF.

This clone is judged medium-sized. The V and J genes are TRBV28 and TRBJ1-5; D ambiguous. This CDR3 is 14 amino acids long. V lost 4 bases, J lost 4 bases, and 11 bases lay in between. Per the germline V gene, CDR1 is MDHEN and CDR2 is SYDVKM. The CDR3 nucleotides read TGTGCCAGCAGTTCTCGGGGTGGGAATCAGCCCCAGCATTTT. The encoded protein is CASSSRGGNQPQHF.

The chain employs TRBV6-2 or TRBV6-3 and TRBJ1-5; D remains ambiguous. Germline V gene sequence: CDR1 MNHEY, CDR2 SVGEGT. The ends were cut back, 2 bases at V and 4 bases at J, with 6 bases in the middle. The CDR3 is 13 amino acids. The CDR3 reads CASSYDGNQPQHF. DNA for the CDR3: TGTGCCAGCAGTTACGACGGTAATCAGCCCCAGCATTTT.

This rearrangement joins TRBV10-1 to TRBJ1-6, with D possibly being TRBD1 (6 bases). Germline V gene lookup returns CDR1 WNHNN and CDR2 SYGVQD (reference sequence). The CDR3 contains 14 residues. Trimming cost V 3 bases and J 6 bases, with 9 bases left between them. CDR3 in amino acids: CASSDGQPNSPLHF. The CDR3 DNA is TGCGCCAGCAGTGACGGACAGCCTAATTCACCCCTCCACTTT.

The rearrangement uses TRBV27 and TRBJ1-5, with 11 bases lining up with TRBD1. Germline values: CDR1 MNHEY, CDR2 SMNVEV (reference sequence). CDR3 length: 15 residues. V lost 8 bases, J lost 4 bases, and 7 bases stayed unmatched. In nucleotides, the CDR3 is TGTGCCAGCGGCTATGGACAGGGGGCGAATCAGCCCCAGCATTTT. Protein: CASGYGQGANQPQHF.

This sequence joins TRBV6-5 and TRBJ1-1; possible D gene TRBD1, 6 bases. The CDR3 totals 15 residues. The germline V gene has CDR1 MNHEY and CDR2 SVGAGI. Trimming took 2 bases from V and 5 from J, leaving 15 bases between them. CDR3 sequence reads: CASSYGAGAGTEAFF. The CDR3 coding sequence is TGTGCCAGCAGTTACGGGGCAGGGGCAGGGACTGAAGCTTTCTTT.

In its sample, this clone was seen once. The rearrangement links TRBV18 to TRBJ2-1, with TRBD2 identical over 9 bases. The CDR3 length is 15 residues. Per the germline V gene, CDR1 is KGHSH and CDR2 is LQKENI. Trimming at V came to 4 bases and at J to 8 bases, leaving 9 bases not matched to a gene. The CDR3 region is CASSRTSESGHEQFF. The CDR3 nucleotides read TGTGCCAGCTCACGGACTAGCGAGAGTGGGCATGAGCAGTTCTTC.

The genes are TRBV10-3 and TRBJ1-1; 7 nucleotides line up with TRBD1. This CDR3 region has 16 residues. Trimming at V came to 5 bases and at J to 5 bases, leaving 14 bases not matched to a gene. CDR1 and CDR2 (germline): ENHRY, SYGVKD. CDR3: CAISILQGEVETEAFF. The CDR3 nucleotides read TGTGCCATCAGTATTTTGCAGGGGGAGGTCGAGACTGAAGCTTTCTTT.

The chain has TRBV2 and TRBJ2-1; D remains ambiguous. In germline, CDR1 is SNHLY, CDR2 FYNNEI. The CDR3 spans 14 residues. V gave up 6 bases and J gave up 6 bases, with 15 bases separating them. In DNA, the CDR3 is TGTGCCAGCAGCACCGACGGACGGGTCAATGAGCAGTTCTTC. Amino acid sequence: CASSTDGRVNEQFF. Together with reference TRBV2 and TRBJ2-1, the CDR3 gives the full variable domain: EPEVTQTPSHQVTQMGQEVILRCVPISNHLYFYWYRQILGQKVEFLVSFYNNEISEKSEIFDDQFSVERPDGSNFTLKIRSTKLEDSAMYFCASSTDGRVNEQFFGPGTRLTVL.

The V gene is TRBV28, the J gene TRBJ1-5; 8 bases map to TRBD1. V shed 1 base and J 0 bases; nucleotides not matched to a gene: 5. This CDR3 is 17 amino acids long. In germline, CDR1 is MDHEN, CDR2 SYDVKM. The CDR3 DNA sequence: TGTGCCAGCAGTTTATTGGGGACAGGAATTAGCAATCAGCCCCAGCATTTT. Its protein product is CASSLLGTGISNQPQHF.

The table lists this clone with a count of one. The V and J genes are TRBV27 and TRBJ2-7; the D gene could be TRBD1 or TRBD2 (5 bases each). The length of the CDR3 is 11 residues. In germline, CDR1 is MNHEY, CDR2 SMNVEV (reference sequence). V shed 5 bases and J shed 9 bases, with 11 bases lying between them. CDR3 coding DNA: TGTGCCAGCAGTGAGGGGCGCTTGCAGTACTTC. This gives the protein CASSEGRLQYF.

The rearrangement uses TRBV30 and TRBJ1-1; D not resolved. This CDR3 comprises 13 residues. Deletions cut 4 bases from V and 3 bases from J, with 12 bases between. Germline values: CDR1 GTSNPN, CDR2 SVGIG (reference sequence). CDR3 protein: CAWNRHEHTEAFF. The CDR3 DNA is TGTGCCTGGAATAGACATGAGCACACTGAAGCTTTCTTT.

The genes are TRBV9 and TRBJ2-7, with D possibly TRBD2 on 6 matching bases. V gave up 4 bases and J gave up 5 bases, with 19 bases separating them. The CDR3 spans 15 residues. Per the germline V gene, CDR1 is SGDLS and CDR2 is YYNGEE. The CDR3 loop is CASSRRGVGGDEQYF. CDR3 in DNA: TGTGCCAGCAGCCGACGGGGCGTGGGGGGTGACGAGCAGTACTTC.

The chain recombines TRBV3-1 (or the pseudogene TRBV3-2) with TRBJ1-1; D perhaps matches TRBD1 (5 bases). Trimming left V 2 bases short and J 5 bases short, with 12 bases between. The germline gives CDR1 LGHDT, CDR2 YNNKEL (reference sequence). The CDR3 consists of 14 residues. Here the CDR3 reads CASSQRGGRTEAFF. For the CDR3, the DNA is TGTGCCAGCAGCCAACGGGGGGGGAGAACTGAAGCTTTCTTT.

This chain connects TRBV7-2 to TRBJ1-2, with 7 nucleotides matching TRBD1. J gave up 5 bases and V 3 bases, and 6 bases lay outside the gene matches. Germline CDR1 reads SGHTA; CDR2 reads FQGNSA. The CDR3 totals 14 residues. CDR3: CASSFLNRGYGYTF. The CDR3 DNA sequence: TGTGCCAGCAGCTTCCTAAACAGGGGTTATGGCTACACCTTC.

The V and J genes are TRBV6-1 and TRBJ2-7; unclear D gene. Germline CDR1 MNHNS, CDR2 SASEGT. The CDR3 sequence is 13 residues long. Trimming left V 3 bases short and J 4 bases short, with 10 bases between. The CDR3 protein is CASSDQIGYEQYF. Here the CDR3 DNA reads TGTGCCAGCAGTGACCAGATCGGATACGAGCAGTACTTC.

The chain is built from TRBV5-6 and TRBJ2-3, with D maybe TRBD2 (7 bases). The CDR3 is 15 residues long. From germline, CDR1 is SGHDT and CDR2 YYEEEE. V was pared by 1 base and J by 4 bases, with 13 bases between. This chain's CDR3 is CASSLSGGHADTQYF. The CDR3 region has the DNA TGTGCCAGCAGCTTGTCCGGGGGGCACGCAGATACGCAGTATTTT.

This chain joins TRBV3-1 (or the pseudogene TRBV3-2) and TRBJ1-2; D gene unclear. Germline lookup yields CDR1 LGHDT and CDR2 YNNKEL (reference sequence). Trimming took 0 bases from V and 2 from J, leaving 7 bases between them. There are 14 residues in the CDR3. The CDR3 bases are TGTGCCAGCAGCCAAGATCCACGGAACTATGGCTACACCTTC. It translates to CASSQDPRNYGYTF.

This rearrangement joins TRBV4-3 to TRBJ2-1; 7 positions match TRBD1. The J segment lost 8 bases and the V segment lost 0 bases, leaving 13 bases of the junction unmatched. The V gene's germline CDR1 is LGHNA and CDR2 YSLEER. The length of the CDR3 is 17 residues. The CDR3 loop is CASSQEDQGDFSDEQFF. CDR3 coding DNA: TGCGCCAGCAGCCAAGAGGATCAGGGGGATTTCTCTGATGAGCAGTTCTTC.